Listed below are T cell receptor beta chains from one sample, sequenced in a study of cytomegalovirus exposure and HLA in healthy donors. Data came from immunoSEQ multiplex PCR; TCRdb stores just in-frame clones and leaves some out. The sample lists under 400,000 clones; 88% were seen once. What was sequenced was PBMCs. Receptors originate from a man aged 30 to 39 in good health and CMV-seronegative. The CDR3 runs from the conserved cysteine through the conserved F or W. Fields, in order: V gene, J gene, clone size, CDR3 length, CDR3 protein. Size is omitted from some rows. Given values are once, few, many or a class for expanded clones.

v_call: TRBV15; j_call: TRBJ1-2; clone_size: NA; cdr3_length: 13; cdr3_aa: CATSRDARGGYTF
v_call: TRBV7-6; j_call: TRBJ2-7; clone_size: NA; cdr3_length: 16; cdr3_aa: CASSLAGLTSSYEQYF
v_call: TRBV7-2; j_call: TRBJ1-5; clone_size: NA; cdr3_length: 16; cdr3_aa: CASSPRDEGVDQPQHF
v_call: TRBV6-5; j_call: TRBJ2-3; clone_size: NA; cdr3_length: 15; cdr3_aa: CASRKAGTSPDTQYF
v_call: TRBV28; j_call: TRBJ2-7; clone_size: NA; cdr3_length: 15; cdr3_aa: CASRTRTGINYEQYF
v_call: TRBV30; j_call: TRBJ1-1; clone_size: NA; cdr3_length: 12; cdr3_aa: CACNRGNTEAFF
v_call: TRBV6-6; j_call: TRBJ1-1; clone_size: NA; cdr3_length: 13; cdr3_aa: CASSYPRQSEAFF
v_call: TRBV6-1; j_call: TRBJ1-1; clone_size: NA; cdr3_length: 13; cdr3_aa: CASSADRGTEAFF
v_call: TRBV10-3; j_call: TRBJ1-1; clone_size: NA; cdr3_length: 13; cdr3_aa: CAAKGEGETEAFF
v_call: TRBV25-1; j_call: TRBJ2-3; clone_size: NA; cdr3_length: 14; cdr3_aa: CASRGGGRTDTQYF
v_call: TRBV23-1; j_call: TRBJ2-3; clone_size: NA; cdr3_length: 15; cdr3_aa: CASSLAGSSTDTQYF
v_call: TRBV10-3; j_call: TRBJ1-1; clone_size: once; cdr3_length: 13; cdr3_aa: CAISELLSTEAFF
v_call: TRBV12-1; j_call: TRBJ1-3; clone_size: NA; cdr3_length: 15; cdr3_aa: CASSFITASGNTIYF
v_call: TRBV27; j_call: TRBJ2-7; clone_size: NA; cdr3_length: 13; cdr3_aa: CASSKRGSYEQYF
v_call: TRBV6-1; j_call: TRBJ1-6; clone_size: few; cdr3_length: 15; cdr3_aa: CASSASRVYNSPLHF
v_call: TRBV2; j_call: TRBJ2-7; clone_size: NA; cdr3_length: 22; cdr3_aa: CASSDRGSVAGPLTHEVYEQYF
v_call: TRBV30; j_call: TRBJ2-1; clone_size: NA; cdr3_length: 13; cdr3_aa: CAWIGSSYNEQFF
v_call: TRBV28; j_call: TRBJ2-7; clone_size: NA; cdr3_length: 15; cdr3_aa: CASSLASGGYYEQYF
v_call: TRBV6-5; j_call: TRBJ2-2; clone_size: NA; cdr3_length: 15; cdr3_aa: CASSRAGTSPGELFF
v_call: TRBV5-4; j_call: TRBJ2-6; clone_size: NA; cdr3_length: 14; cdr3_aa: CATSGRSGANVLTF
v_call: TRBV11-2; j_call: TRBJ1-1; clone_size: NA; cdr3_length: 12; cdr3_aa: CASSFDEGEAFF
v_call: TRBV7-6; j_call: TRBJ2-3; clone_size: NA; cdr3_length: 13; cdr3_aa: CASSLARGGTQYF
v_call: TRBV5-1; j_call: TRBJ1-3; clone_size: NA; cdr3_length: 14; cdr3_aa: CASSLDRAGNTIYF
v_call: TRBV6-6; j_call: TRBJ1-1; clone_size: NA; cdr3_length: 15; cdr3_aa: CASSTSGHRNTEAFF
v_call: TRBV9; j_call: TRBJ1-4; clone_size: NA; cdr3_length: 15; cdr3_aa: CASSPGDRGSEKLFF
v_call: TRBV7-2; j_call: TRBJ2-5; clone_size: once; cdr3_length: 13; cdr3_aa: CASSDGGGKTQYF
v_call: TRBV18; j_call: TRBJ1-1; clone_size: few; cdr3_length: 14; cdr3_aa: CASCKQEMNTEAFF
v_call: TRBV6-5; j_call: TRBJ1-2; clone_size: NA; cdr3_length: 13; cdr3_aa: CASRPPGADGYTF
v_call: TRBV11-2; j_call: TRBJ1-1; clone_size: NA; cdr3_length: 15; cdr3_aa: CASSPERLMNTEAFF
v_call: TRBV18; j_call: TRBJ2-1; clone_size: NA; cdr3_length: 14; cdr3_aa: CASSPKSSYNEQFF
v_call: TRBV5-4; j_call: TRBJ2-7; clone_size: NA; cdr3_length: 15; cdr3_aa: CASSLNIAGGYEQYF
v_call: TRBV5-5; j_call: TRBJ2-7; clone_size: once; cdr3_length: 12; cdr3_aa: CASSHPGYEQYF
v_call: TRBV9; j_call: TRBJ1-2; clone_size: once; cdr3_length: 13; cdr3_aa: CASSVGYRGGYTF
v_call: TRBV14; j_call: TRBJ1-2; clone_size: NA; cdr3_length: 14; cdr3_aa: CASSQAGTGHGYTF
v_call: TRBV19; j_call: TRBJ1-4; clone_size: NA; cdr3_length: 13; cdr3_aa: CASSPREGEKLFF
v_call: TRBV5-4; j_call: TRBJ2-7; clone_size: NA; cdr3_length: 12; cdr3_aa: CASSPDRVFEYF
v_call: TRBV6-6; j_call: TRBJ2-3; clone_size: few; cdr3_length: 15; cdr3_aa: CASSYIGGTTDTQYF
v_call: TRBV5-6; j_call: TRBJ1-1; clone_size: once; cdr3_length: 14; cdr3_aa: CASSLTGRDTEAFF
v_call: TRBV6-1; j_call: TRBJ1-1; clone_size: NA; cdr3_length: 14; cdr3_aa: CASSSGTPNTEAFF
v_call: TRBV5-6; j_call: TRBJ1-5; clone_size: NA; cdr3_length: 16; cdr3_aa: CASSLGEGAGNQPQHF
v_call: TRBV6-1; j_call: TRBJ2-2; clone_size: NA; cdr3_length: 16; cdr3_aa: CASSDLGQGRGGELFF
v_call: TRBV5-6; j_call: TRBJ1-5; clone_size: NA; cdr3_length: 17; cdr3_aa: CASSLAGFELAGQPQHF
v_call: TRBV4-3; j_call: TRBJ2-2; clone_size: NA; cdr3_length: 18; cdr3_aa: CASSQAWGGLIKPGELFF
v_call: TRBV14; j_call: TRBJ2-7; clone_size: once; cdr3_length: 14; cdr3_aa: CASSLAGGGYEQYF
v_call: TRBV19; j_call: TRBJ1-3; clone_size: NA; cdr3_length: 16; cdr3_aa: CASSHPGHPSGNTIYF
v_call: TRBV5-5; j_call: TRBJ2-7; clone_size: once; cdr3_length: 13; cdr3_aa: CASSLGTTYEQYF
v_call: TRBV6-1; j_call: TRBJ2-2; clone_size: NA; cdr3_length: 15; cdr3_aa: CASRRDRGASGELFF
v_call: TRBV11-2; j_call: TRBJ1-5; clone_size: NA; cdr3_length: 16; cdr3_aa: CASSLGVTGLNQPQHF
v_call: TRBV19; j_call: TRBJ1-5; clone_size: NA; cdr3_length: 14; cdr3_aa: CATRDIYSNQPQHF
v_call: TRBV6-1; j_call: TRBJ1-1; clone_size: NA; cdr3_length: 13; cdr3_aa: CASGSTRNTKAFF
v_call: TRBV30; j_call: TRBJ2-5; clone_size: NA; cdr3_length: 15; cdr3_aa: CAWGEDWLGQETQYF
v_call: TRBV6-5; j_call: TRBJ1-2; clone_size: NA; cdr3_length: 15; cdr3_aa: CASSYSGPGIYGYTF
v_call: TRBV7-2; j_call: TRBJ1-1; clone_size: NA; cdr3_length: 12; cdr3_aa: CASSLPSAEAFF
v_call: TRBV27; j_call: TRBJ2-1; clone_size: NA; cdr3_length: 12; cdr3_aa: CASKTRANEQFF